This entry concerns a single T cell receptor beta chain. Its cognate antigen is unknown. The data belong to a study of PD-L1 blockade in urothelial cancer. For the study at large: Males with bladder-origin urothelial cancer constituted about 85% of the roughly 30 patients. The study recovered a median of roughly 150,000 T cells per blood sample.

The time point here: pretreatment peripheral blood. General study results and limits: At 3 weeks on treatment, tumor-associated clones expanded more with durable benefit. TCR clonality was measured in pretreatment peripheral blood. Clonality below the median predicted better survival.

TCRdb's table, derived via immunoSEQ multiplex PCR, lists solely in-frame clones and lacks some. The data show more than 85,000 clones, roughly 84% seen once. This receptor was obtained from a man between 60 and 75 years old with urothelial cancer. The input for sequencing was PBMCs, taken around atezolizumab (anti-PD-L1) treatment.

This CDR3 reads CASSLGLAGGTTDTQYF. CDR3 in DNA: TGTGCCAGCAGCTTGGGACTAGCGGGGGGGACCACAGATACGCAGTATTTT. This rearrangement joins TRBV5-4 to TRBJ2-3; 14 bases fit TRBD2. The J segment lost 2 bases and the V segment lost 0 bases, leaving 2 bases of the junction unmatched. Per germline, CDR1 SGHNT and CDR2 YYREEE (reference sequence). The CDR3 is made up of 17 amino acids. The whole variable domain, filled in from reference TRBV5-4 and TRBJ2-3, reads ETGVTQSPTHLIKTRGQQVTLRCSSQSGHNTVSWYQQALGQGPQFIFQYYREEENGRGNFPPRFSGLQFPNYSSELNVNALELDDSALYLCASSLGLAGGTTDTQYFGPGTRLTVL.